This paragraph covers one T cell receptor (beta chain) sequence. Its antigen remains unidentified. This sample is drawn from a study of T-cell memory formation after mild COVID-19. Findings and limits, study-wide: Clones that contracted from day 15 to 85 were balanced CD4/CD8, while later expanders leaned CD4+. Confirmation was lacking for SARS-CoV-2 specificity of second-wave clones that peaked on day 37. Some clones that responded were present in memory (sampled pre-infection), which suggests cross-reactive memory joined.

TCRdb recomputed calls from the 5' RACE reads with MiXCR, one row per CDR3 protein. The sample records 90,000 to 120,000 distinct CDR3 sequences, approximately 15% being singletons. The CDR3 spans 15 residues. CDR1 is LGHNA, CDR2 YSLEER, per germline. V trimming: 0 bases; J trimming: 3 bases; junction bases outside the gene matches: 4. The TCR comes from a man aged 18 to 30 who had mild COVID-19 (a few samples of this study predate the infection). Cell type and time point are not known. The sample comprised PBMCs or a T cell subset sorted from them (not recorded which). The chain links TRBV4-3 to TRBJ2-7; the match to TRBD1 covers 8 bases. The CDR3 DNA sequence: TGCGCCAGCAGCCAAGAAAGCGACAGGGGCTACGAGCAGTACTTC. Residues: CASSQESDRGYEQYF.